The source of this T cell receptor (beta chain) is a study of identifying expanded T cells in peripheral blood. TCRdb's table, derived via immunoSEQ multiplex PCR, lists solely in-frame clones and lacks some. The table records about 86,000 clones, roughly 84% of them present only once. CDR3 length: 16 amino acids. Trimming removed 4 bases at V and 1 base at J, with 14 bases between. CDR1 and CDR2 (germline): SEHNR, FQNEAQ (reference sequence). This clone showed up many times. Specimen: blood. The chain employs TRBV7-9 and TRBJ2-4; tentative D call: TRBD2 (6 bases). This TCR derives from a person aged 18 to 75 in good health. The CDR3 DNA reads TGTGCCAGCAGCTCCCCAAGGGAGGCCGCCAAAAACATTCAGTACTTC. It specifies CASSSPREAAKNIQYF.